One T cell receptor (beta chain) is described in this entry. Its binding antigen is unknown. No qualities accompany the bases; no much larger clone lies one base away. Reading from cysteine to phenylalanine, the CDR3 counts 17 amino acids. Only the CDR3 region is kept as DNA, spanning 51 bases read in frame from base 1. The junction shows trimming of 0 bases on V and 3 bases on J, plus 18 bases between the germline ends. CDR1 SGHRS and CDR2 YFSETQ are derived from the germline V gene. Every donor was a healthy Caucasian. This sample is part of a study of identical twins (dated by TCRdb to the mid-2010s). The study in broad terms: To test whether fetal clonotypes persist, the study used deep sequencing on TCR alpha and beta repertoires from monozygotic twins, unrelated adults of various ages, and cord blood. To rule out contamination, the twin experiments were replicated at different times with different library preparation protocols.

What the authors observed across the whole study: The excess sharing between twins in beta out-of-frame sequences was weaker because fewer shared sequences reduced the signal-to-noise ratio. Out-of-frame TCR alpha sequences shared between twins showed an excess of low generation-probability sequences compared with coincidental sharing between unrelated individuals. Recombination models systematically underestimated out-of-frame TCR alpha sharing in monozygotic twins but agreed with sharing between unrelated individuals. Conclusions relied on cross-sectional statistical analysis, since the same donors could not be followed over many years. Fewer insertions were carried by abundant cord blood beta clonotypes; a weaker similar trend was observed in young adult naive repertoires, while no such trend was observed in memory repertoires. Invariant T cells such as MAIT and iNKT could partly confound zero-insertion analyses, although diverse VJ usage argued against such confounding for most clonotypes.

The library was produced with 5' RACE. For sequencing, an Illumina HiSeq 2000 was employed. A universal primer binding site was added through template switching, and the final cDNA carried a unique molecular identifier so that TCR cDNA molecules could be counted accurately. First-strand cDNA for TCR alpha and beta chains was synthesized from specific primers in the conserved constant-segment region. To control for contamination, every cDNA library carried two barcodes: a SMART-Mk sample barcode plus Illumina barcodes. TruSeq adapter sequences and Illumina sample barcodes were added in two successive PCR steps. Sequencing of the TCR alpha and beta cDNA libraries was done on the Illumina HiSeq platform using custom primers. Processing in the source paper ran as follows. Unique molecular identifiers were extracted from raw reads with MiGEC, and CDR3 positions were determined with MiXCR. For each individual, recombination models were inferred using an EM algorithm with the repgenHMM and IGoR tools. The analysis of shared clonotypes was done with the tcR package in R, with sharing normalized by the product of cloneset sizes. Out-of-frame nonproductive sequences were analyzed to study raw recombination free of thymic and clonal selection effects. In TCRdb, the public reads were trimmed at Q25 with fastp and aligned with MiXCR, with productive beta chains retained. For every CDR3 protein sequence, its rows merge into one entry that carries the most common genes and DNA. TCRdb, rather than the study authors, made the V and J calls. The sample table lists 1.5 million to 2 million distinct CDR3 sequences, about 32% of them with a count of one. The ten largest clonotypes hold approximately 0.29% of the sample.

This receptor was obtained from a newborn girl in good health. The sequenced sample was cord blood. The sequence is built from TRBV5-1 and TRBJ1-1; no D gene can be assigned with confidence. The nucleotide sequence reads TGCGCCAGCAGCTTGGGGGTCACCTGGGTATTGTACACTGAAGCTTTCTTT. Translated, this is CASSLGVTWVLYTEAFF.